The entry that follows covers one TCR beta chain sequence. Its specificity is not known. At the DNA level, this CDR3 is encoded by other sequences in the same sample as well. Data came from immunoSEQ multiplex PCR; TCRdb stores just in-frame clones and leaves some out. Of 95,000 or so clones in the sample, approximately 85% are singletons; the top ten hold 3.8%. With autoimmune disease history or systemic immunosuppression, patients were excluded. V lost 2 bases and J lost 4; bases outside the gene matches: 0. The length of the CDR3 is 13 residues. Germline CDR1 and CDR2: MNHEY and SVGAGI. These data belong to a study of OX40 agonist ivuxolimab in advanced cancers. Regarding the study as a whole: At doses 0.1 to 3.0 mg/kg, CD4+ and CD8+ clones expanded. Among patients with partial responses at 0.1-3.0 mg/kg, clonal expansion was among the lowest.

The rearrangement uses TRBV6-5 and TRBJ2-7, with 9 bases lining up with TRBD1. This receptor was taken from an adult with an advanced solid tumor such as melanoma, head and neck, liver or kidney cancer. This sample comprised CD4+ or CD8+ T cells sorted from blood, obtained in a trial of the OX40 agonist ivuxolimab. The CDR3: CASSYGTGYEQYF. CDR3 nucleotide sequence: TGTGCCAGCAGTTACGGGACAGGGTACGAGCAGTACTTC.